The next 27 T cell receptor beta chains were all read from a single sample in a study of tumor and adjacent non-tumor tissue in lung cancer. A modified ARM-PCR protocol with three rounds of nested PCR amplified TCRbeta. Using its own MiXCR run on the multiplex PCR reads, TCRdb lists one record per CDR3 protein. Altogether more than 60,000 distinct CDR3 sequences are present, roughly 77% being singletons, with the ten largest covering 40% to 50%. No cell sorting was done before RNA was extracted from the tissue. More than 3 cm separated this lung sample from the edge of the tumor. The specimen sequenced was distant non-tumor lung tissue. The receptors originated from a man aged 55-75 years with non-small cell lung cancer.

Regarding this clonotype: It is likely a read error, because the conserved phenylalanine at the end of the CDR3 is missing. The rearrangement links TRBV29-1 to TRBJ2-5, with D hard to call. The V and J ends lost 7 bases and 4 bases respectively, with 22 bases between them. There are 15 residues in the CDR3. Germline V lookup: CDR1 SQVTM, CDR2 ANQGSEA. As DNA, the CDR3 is TGCAGCGCCATCGGGCATGGGCGTGTAGGAGAGACCCAGTACATC. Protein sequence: CSAIGHGRVGETQYI.

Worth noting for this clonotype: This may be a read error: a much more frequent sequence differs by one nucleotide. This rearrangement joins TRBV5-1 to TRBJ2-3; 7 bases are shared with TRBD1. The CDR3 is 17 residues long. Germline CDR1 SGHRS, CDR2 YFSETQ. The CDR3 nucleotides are TGCGCCAGCAGCTTGCGCCCCCGGGAAGGGGGCACAGATACGAAGTATTTT. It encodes CASSLRPREGGTDTKYF.

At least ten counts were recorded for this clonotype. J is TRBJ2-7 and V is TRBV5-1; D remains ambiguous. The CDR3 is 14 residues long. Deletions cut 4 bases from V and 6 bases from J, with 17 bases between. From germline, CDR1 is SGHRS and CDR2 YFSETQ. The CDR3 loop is CASSRRGSSGEQYF. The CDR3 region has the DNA TGCGCCAGCAGCCGTCGTGGAAGCTCTGGCGAGCAGTACTTC.

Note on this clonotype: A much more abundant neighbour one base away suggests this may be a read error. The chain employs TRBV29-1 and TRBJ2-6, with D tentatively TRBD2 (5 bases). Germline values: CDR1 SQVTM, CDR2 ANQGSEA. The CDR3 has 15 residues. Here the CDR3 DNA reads TGCAGCGTGAGGGTCTCTAGTTCGAGGGCCAACGTCCTGGCTTTC. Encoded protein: CSVRVSSSRANVLAF.

The CDR3 coding sequence is TGTGCCAGCCGAAGACAGGGAGGGCCCGGGGAGCTGTTTTTT. Its translation is CASRRQGGPGELFF. The rearrangement uses TRBV11-1 and TRBJ2-2; D may match TRBD1 or TRBD2 (7 bases each). The CDR3 length is 14 residues. The germline gives CDR1 SGHAT, CDR2 FQDESV (reference sequence). Trimming took 8 bases from V and 6 from J, leaving 16 bases between them. Combining the CDR3 with reference TRBV11-1 and TRBJ2-2 gives the whole variable domain EAEVAQSPRYKITEKSQAVAFWCDPISGHATLYWYRQILGQGPELLVQFQDESVVDDSQLPKDRFSAERLKGVDSTLKIQPAELGDSAMYLCASRRQGGPGELFFGEGSRLTVL.

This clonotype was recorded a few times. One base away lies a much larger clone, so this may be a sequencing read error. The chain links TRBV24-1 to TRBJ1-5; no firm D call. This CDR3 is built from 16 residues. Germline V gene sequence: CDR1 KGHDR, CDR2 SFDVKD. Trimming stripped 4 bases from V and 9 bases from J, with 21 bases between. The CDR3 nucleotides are TGTGCCACCAGTGAGGACCGGCCTCCCATCACCAGGCCCCAGCATTTT. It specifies CATSEDRPPITRPQHF.

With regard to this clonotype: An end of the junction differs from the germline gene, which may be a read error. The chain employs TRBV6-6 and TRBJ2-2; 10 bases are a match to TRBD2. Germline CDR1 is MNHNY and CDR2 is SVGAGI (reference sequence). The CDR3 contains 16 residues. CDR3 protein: CASSERGLADTGKLFF. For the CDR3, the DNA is TGTGCCAGCAGTGAGCGAGGACTAGCGGACACCGGGAAGCTGTTTTTT.

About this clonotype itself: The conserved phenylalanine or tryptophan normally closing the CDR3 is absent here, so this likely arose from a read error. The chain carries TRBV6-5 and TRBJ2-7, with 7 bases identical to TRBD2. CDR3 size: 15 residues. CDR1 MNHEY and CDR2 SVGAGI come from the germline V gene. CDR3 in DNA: TGTACCAGCAGTTACTCGAGGCGGGAGACGGCCGAGCAGTACCTT. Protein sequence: CTSSYSRRETAEQYL.

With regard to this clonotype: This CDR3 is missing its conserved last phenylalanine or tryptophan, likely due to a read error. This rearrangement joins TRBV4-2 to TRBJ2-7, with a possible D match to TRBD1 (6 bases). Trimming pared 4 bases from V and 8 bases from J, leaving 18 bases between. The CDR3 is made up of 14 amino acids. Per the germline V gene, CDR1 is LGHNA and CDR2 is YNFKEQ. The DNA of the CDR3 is TGTGCCAGCAGCCCGACAGGTGGTAGGGACAAGCAGTACCTC. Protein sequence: CASSPTGGRDKQYL.

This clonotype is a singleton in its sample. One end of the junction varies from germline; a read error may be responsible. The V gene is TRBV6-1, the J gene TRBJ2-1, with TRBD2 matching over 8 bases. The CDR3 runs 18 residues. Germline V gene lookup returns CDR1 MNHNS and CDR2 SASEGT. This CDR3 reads CASSDYPGLAVSMDEQFF. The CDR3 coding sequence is TGTGCCAGTAGTGATTACCCAGGACTAGCTGTAAGTATGGATGAGCAGTTCTTC.

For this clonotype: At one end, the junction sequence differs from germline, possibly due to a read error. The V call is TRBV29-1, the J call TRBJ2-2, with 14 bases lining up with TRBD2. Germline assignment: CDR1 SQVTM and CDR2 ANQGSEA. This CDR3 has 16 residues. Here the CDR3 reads CRVRTSGRTDTGELFF. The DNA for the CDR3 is TGCAGGGTTCGGACTAGCGGGAGGACGGACACCGGGGAGTTGTTTTTT.

The DNA of the CDR3 is TGTACCAACAGCAAAGACGCGTACCAAGAGACCCAGTACTTC. Translating it yields CTNSKDAYQETQYF. This chain uses TRBV11-1 with TRBJ2-5, with D hard to call. The CDR3 is 14 residues long. Germline V lookup: CDR1 SGHAT, CDR2 FQDESV (reference sequence).

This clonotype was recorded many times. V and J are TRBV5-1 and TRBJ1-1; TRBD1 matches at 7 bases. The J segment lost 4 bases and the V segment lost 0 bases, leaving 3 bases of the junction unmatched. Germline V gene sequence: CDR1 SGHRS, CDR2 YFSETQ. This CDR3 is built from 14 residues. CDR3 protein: CASSLASGGTEAFF. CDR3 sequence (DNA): TGCGCCAGCAGCTTGGCGTCAGGGGGCACTGAAGCTTTCTTT.

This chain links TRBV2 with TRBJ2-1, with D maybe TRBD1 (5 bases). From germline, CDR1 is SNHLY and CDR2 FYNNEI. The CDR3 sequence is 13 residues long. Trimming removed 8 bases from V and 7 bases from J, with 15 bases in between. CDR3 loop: CASGAYEENEQFF. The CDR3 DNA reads TGTGCCAGCGGGGCTTACGAGGAGAATGAGCAGTTCTTC. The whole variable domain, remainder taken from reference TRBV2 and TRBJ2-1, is EPEVTQTPSHQVTQMGQEVILRCVPISNHLYFYWYRQILGQKVEFLVSFYNNEISEKSEIFDDQFSVERPDGSNFTLKIRSTKLEDSAMYFCASGAYEENEQFFGPGTRLTVL.

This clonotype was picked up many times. Here the CDR3 reads CARVLEAYEQYF. CDR3 nucleotides: TGTGCCAGGGTGTTAGAAGCTTACGAGCAGTACTTC. This chain connects TRBV28 to TRBJ2-7; D remains ambiguous. V lost 9 bases and J lost 4, with 13 bases in between. The CDR3 contains 12 residues. Looked up from germline, CDR1 is MDHEN and CDR2 is SYDVKM.

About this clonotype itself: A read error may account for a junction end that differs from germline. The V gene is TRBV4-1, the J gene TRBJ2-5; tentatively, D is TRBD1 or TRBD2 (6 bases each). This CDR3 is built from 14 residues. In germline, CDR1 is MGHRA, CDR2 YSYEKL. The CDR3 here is CAISGRAGVETQYF. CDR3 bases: TGCGCCATCAGCGGGCGGGCAGGGGTAGAGACTCAGTACTTC.

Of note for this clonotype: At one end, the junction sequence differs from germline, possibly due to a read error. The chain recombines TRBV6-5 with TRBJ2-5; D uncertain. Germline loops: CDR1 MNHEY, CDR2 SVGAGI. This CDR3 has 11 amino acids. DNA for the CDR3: TGTGCCAGCAGAGACACAATGACCCATTACTTC. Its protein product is CASRDTMTHYF.

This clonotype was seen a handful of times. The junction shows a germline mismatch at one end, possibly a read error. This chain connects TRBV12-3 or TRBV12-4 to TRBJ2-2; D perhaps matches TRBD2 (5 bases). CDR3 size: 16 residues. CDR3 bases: TGTGCCAACAGTTTAGGAGGAGGCCGAGGCACCAGGGAGCTGTTTTTT. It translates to CANSLGGGRGTRELFF.

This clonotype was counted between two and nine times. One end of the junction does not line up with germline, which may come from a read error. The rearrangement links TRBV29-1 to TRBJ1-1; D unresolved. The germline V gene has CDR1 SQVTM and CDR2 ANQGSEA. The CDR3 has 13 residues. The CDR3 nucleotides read TGCAGCGTCTCCCTCGGACCCAACACTGAAGCCTTCTTT. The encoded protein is CSVSLGPNTEAFF. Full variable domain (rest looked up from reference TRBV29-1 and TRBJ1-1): SAVISQKPSRDICQRGTSLTIQCQVDSQVTMMFWYRQQPGQSLTLIATANQGSEATYESGFVIDKFPISRPNLTFSTLTVSNMSPEDSSIYLCSVSLGPNTEAFFGQGTRLTVV.

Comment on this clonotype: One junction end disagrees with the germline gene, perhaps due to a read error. This CDR3 is CSSSRMPRGEQFF. In DNA form, the CDR3 reads TGCTCCAGCAGCCGGATGCCAAGGGGTGAGCAGTTCTTC. V gene TRBV4-1 combines with J gene TRBJ2-1, with D perhaps matching TRBD1 (5 bases). The CDR3 sequence is 13 residues long. Germline V gene lookup returns CDR1 MGHRA and CDR2 YSYEKL.

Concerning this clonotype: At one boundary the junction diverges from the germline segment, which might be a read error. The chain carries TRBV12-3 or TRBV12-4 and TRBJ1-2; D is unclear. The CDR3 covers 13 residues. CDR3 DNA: TGTGCCAGCAGACTCCAGTATAACTATAGCTACACCTTC. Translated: CASRLQYNYSYTF.

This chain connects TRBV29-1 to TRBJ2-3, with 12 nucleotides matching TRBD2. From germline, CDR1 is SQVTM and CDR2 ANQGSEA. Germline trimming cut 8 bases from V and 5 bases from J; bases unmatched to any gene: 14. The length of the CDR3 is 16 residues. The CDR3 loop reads CSIIKGLAGPVDTQYF. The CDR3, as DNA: TGCAGCATTATAAAAGGACTAGCGGGACCTGTAGATACGCAGTATTTT.

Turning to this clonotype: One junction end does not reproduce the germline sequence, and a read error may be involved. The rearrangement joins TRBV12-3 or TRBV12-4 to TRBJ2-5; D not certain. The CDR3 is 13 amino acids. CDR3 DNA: TGTGCCAGTAGTTTATCCTCACAGGAGACCCAGTACTTC. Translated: CASSLSSQETQYF.

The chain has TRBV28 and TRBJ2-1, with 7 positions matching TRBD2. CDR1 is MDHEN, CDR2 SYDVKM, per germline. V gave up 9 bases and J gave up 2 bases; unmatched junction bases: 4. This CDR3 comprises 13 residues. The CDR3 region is CASPSGAYNEQFF. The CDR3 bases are TGTGCCAGTCCTAGCGGTGCCTACAATGAGCAGTTCTTC.

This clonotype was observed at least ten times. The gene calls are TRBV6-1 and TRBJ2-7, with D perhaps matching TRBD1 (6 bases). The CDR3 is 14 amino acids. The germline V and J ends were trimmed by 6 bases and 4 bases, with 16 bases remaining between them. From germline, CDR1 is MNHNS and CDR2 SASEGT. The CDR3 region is CASRVAGVGYEQYF. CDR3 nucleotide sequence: TGTGCCAGCAGGGTCGCAGGGGTGGGGTACGAGCAGTACTTC.

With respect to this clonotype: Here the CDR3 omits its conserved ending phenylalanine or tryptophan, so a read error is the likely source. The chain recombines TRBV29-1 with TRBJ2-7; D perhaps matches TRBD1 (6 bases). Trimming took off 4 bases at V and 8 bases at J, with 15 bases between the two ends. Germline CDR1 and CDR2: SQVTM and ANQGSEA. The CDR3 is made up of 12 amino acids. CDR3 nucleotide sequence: TGCAGCGTTGTAGGACAGAGGTACAAGCAGTACCTC. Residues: CSVVGQRYKQYL.

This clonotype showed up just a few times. CDR3 bases: TGTGCCAGTAGTATATTTGGGGGTACTGAAGCTTTCTTT. This translates into CASSIFGGTEAFF. The chain has TRBV19 and TRBJ1-1; D may be TRBD1 (5 bases). Trimming pared 2 bases from V and 5 bases from J, leaving 9 bases between. The CDR3 length is 13 residues. Per the germline V gene, CDR1 is LNHDA and CDR2 is SQIVND (reference sequence).